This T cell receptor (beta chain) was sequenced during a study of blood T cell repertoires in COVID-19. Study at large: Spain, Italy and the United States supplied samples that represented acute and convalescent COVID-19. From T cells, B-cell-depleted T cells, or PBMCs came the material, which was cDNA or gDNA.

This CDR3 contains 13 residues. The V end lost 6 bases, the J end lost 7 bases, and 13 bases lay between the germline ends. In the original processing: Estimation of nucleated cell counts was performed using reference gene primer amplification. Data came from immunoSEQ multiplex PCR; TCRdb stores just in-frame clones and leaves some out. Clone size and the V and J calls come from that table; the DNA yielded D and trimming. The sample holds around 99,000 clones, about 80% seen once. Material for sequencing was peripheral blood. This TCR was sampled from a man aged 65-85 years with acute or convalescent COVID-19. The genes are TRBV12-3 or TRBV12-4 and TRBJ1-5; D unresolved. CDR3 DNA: TGTGCCAGCAGCCTCGGGGTGGAACAGCCCCAGCATTTT. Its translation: CASSLGVEQPQHF.